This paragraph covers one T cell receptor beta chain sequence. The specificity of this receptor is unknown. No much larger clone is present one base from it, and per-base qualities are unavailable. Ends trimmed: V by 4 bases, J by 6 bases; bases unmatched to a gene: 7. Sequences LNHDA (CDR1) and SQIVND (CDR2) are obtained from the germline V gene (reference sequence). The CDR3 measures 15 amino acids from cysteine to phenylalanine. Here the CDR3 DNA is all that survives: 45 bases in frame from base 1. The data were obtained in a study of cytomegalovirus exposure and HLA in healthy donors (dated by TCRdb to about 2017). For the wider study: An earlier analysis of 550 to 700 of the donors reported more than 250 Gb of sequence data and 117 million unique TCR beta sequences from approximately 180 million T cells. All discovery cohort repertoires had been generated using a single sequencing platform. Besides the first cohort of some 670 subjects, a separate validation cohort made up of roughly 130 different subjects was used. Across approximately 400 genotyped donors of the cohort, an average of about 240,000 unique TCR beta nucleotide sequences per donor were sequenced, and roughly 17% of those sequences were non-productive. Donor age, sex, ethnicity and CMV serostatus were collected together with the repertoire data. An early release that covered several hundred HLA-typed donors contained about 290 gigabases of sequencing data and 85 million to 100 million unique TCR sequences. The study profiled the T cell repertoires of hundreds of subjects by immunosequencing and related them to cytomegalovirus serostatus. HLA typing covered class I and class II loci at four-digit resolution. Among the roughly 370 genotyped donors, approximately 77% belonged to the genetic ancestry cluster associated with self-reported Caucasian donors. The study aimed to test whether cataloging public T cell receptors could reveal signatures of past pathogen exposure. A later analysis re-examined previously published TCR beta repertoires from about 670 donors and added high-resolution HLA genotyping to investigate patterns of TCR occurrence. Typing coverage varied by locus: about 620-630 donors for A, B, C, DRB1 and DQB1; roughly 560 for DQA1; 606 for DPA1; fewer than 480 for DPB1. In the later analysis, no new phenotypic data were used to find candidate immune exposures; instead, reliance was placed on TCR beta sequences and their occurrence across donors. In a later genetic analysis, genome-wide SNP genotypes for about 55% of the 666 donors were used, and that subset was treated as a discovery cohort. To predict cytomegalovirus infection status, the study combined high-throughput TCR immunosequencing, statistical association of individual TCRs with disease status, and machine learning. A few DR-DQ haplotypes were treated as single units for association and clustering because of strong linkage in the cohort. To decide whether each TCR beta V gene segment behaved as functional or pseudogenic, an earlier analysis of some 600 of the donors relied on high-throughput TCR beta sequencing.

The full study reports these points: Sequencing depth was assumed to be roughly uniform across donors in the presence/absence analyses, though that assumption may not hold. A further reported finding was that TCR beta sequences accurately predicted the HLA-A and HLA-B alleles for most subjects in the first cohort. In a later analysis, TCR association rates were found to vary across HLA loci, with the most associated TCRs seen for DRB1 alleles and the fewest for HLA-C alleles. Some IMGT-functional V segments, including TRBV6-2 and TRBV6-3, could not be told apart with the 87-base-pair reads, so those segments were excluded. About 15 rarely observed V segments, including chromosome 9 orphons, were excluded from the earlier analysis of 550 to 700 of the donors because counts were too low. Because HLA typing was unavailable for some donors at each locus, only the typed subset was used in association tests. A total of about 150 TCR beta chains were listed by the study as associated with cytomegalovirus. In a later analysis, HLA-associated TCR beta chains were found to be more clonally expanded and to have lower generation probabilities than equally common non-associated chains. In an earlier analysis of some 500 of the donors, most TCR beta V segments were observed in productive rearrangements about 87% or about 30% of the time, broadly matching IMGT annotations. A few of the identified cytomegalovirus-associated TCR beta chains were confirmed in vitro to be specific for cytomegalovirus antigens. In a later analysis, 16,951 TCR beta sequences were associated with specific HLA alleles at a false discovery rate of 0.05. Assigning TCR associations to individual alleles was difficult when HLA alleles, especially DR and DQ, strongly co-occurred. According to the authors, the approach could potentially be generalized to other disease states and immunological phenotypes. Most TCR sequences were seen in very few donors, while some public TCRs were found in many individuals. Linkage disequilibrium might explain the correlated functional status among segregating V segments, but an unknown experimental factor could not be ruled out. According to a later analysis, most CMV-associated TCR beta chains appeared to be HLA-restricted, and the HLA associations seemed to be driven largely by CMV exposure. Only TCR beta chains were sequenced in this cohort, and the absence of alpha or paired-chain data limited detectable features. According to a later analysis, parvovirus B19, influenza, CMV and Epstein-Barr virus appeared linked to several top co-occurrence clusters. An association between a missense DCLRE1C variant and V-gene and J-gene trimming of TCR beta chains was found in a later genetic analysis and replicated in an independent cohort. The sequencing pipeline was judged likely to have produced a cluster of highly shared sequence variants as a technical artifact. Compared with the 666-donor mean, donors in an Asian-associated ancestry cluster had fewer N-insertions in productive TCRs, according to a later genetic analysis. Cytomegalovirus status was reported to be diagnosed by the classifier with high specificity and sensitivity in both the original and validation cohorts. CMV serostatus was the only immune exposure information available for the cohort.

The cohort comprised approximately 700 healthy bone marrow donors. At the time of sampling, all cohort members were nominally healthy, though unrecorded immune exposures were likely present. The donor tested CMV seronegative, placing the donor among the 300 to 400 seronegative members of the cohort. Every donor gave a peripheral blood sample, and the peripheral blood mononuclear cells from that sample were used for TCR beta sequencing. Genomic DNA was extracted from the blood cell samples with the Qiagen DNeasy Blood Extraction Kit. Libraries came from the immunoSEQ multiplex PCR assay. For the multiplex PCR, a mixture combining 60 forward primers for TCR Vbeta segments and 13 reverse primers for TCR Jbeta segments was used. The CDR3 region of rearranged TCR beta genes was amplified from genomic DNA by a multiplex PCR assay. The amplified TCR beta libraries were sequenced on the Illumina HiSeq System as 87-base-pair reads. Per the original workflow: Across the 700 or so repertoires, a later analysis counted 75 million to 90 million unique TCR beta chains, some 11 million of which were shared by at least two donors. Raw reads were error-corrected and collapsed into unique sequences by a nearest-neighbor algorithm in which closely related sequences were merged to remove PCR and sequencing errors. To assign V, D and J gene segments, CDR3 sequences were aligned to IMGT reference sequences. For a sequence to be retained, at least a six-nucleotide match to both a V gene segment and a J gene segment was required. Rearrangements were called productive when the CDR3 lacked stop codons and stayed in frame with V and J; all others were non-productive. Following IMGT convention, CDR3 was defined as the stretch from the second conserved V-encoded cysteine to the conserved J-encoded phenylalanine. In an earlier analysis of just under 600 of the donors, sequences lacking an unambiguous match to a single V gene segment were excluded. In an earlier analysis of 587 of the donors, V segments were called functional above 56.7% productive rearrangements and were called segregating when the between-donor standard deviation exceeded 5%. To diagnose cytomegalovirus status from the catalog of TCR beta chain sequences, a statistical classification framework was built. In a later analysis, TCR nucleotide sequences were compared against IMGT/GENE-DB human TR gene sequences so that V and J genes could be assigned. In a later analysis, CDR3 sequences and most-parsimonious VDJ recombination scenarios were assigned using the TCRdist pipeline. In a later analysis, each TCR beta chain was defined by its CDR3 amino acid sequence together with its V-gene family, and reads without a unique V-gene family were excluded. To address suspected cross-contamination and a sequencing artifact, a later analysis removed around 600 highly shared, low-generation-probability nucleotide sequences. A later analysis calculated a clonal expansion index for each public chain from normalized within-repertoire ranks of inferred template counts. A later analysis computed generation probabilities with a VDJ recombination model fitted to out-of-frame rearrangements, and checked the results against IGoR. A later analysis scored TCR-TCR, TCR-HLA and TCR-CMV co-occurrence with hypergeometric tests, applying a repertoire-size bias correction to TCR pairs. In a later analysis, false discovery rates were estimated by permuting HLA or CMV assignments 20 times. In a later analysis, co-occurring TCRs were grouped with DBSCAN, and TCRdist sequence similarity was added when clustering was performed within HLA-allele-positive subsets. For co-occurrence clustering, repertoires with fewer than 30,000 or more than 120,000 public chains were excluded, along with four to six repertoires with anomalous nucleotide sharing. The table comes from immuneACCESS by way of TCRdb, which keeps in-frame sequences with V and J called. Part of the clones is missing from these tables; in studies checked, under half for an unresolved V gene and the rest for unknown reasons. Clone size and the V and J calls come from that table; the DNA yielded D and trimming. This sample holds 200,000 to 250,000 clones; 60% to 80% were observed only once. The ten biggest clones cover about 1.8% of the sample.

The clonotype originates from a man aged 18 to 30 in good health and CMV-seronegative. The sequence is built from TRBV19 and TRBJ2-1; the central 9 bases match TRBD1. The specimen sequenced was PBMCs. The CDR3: CASSRTGAPLNEQFF. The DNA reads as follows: TGTGCCAGTAGTAGGACAGGGGCTCCTCTCAATGAGCAGTTCTTC.